The source of this T cell receptor beta chain is a study of neurological immune-mediated disorders (dated by TCRdb to about 2019). About the study as a whole: Among the approximately 34 multiple sclerosis patients, relapsing-remitting MS accounted for about 31 and secondary progressive MS accounted for 3. The 106 TCR-beta libraries included longitudinal samples, technical triplicates and paired sorted CD4+ and CD8+ T-cell subsets alongside PBMC samples. Of the 68 subjects in the cohort, around 15 were HAM/TSP patients, roughly 35 were multiple sclerosis patients, and some 20 were healthy controls. Peripheral blood TCR-beta repertoires from HTLV-I-associated myelopathy (HAM/TSP) patients, multiple sclerosis patients and healthy controls were compared by UMI-based sequencing.

To synthesize cDNA, template-switch 5'RACE was performed with a primer carrying a 10-nucleotide random unique molecular identifier so that each TCR transcript was tagged. Every sequencing run covered 15-18 subjects and yielded more than 200 million TCR-beta sequences. The RNeasy kit was used to extract total RNA. TCR-beta VDJ regions were amplified with primers for the TCR constant region and the 5'RACE anchor, using the KAPA Real-time Library Amplification kit. A first PCR added sample indexes and Illumina adaptors, after which a second PCR increased the library yield. The roughly 650 bp TCR product was size-selected on a 2% E-gel SizeSelection system after Ampure bead purification. Library quality was checked on a Bioanalyzer, concentration was measured with Qubit, and libraries were quantified with the Kapa Library Quantification kit before pooling. Libraries were sequenced paired-end 2 x 150 bp on an Illumina HiSeq 2500. To increase sequence diversity, roughly 24-30% phiX was spiked into each library pool. The authors' pipeline ran thus. The quality-filtered reads were processed with the UMI-based MiGEC pipeline, whose error correction step removed more than 80% of the raw TCR sequences. VDJ genes were aligned to IMGT germline references, and each clonotype was defined by a unique CDR3 amino acid sequence together with V-J genes. Clonal expansion, Shannon diversity and CDR3 relatedness (CalcPairwiseDistances, ClusterSamples) were evaluated with VDJtools, and phylogenetic trees were built with CLCbio workbench. Clones with at least 8 unique UMIs were defined as expanded, with this threshold being based on coefficient-of-variation modelling across technical triplicates. Using fastp at Q25 and MiXCR, TCRdb reprocessed the public reads and kept productive beta chains. Rows with a matching CDR3 protein are joined into one entry that keeps the most common DNA and genes. TCRdb, not the authors, supplied the V and J calls. This sample gives roughly 25,000 distinct CDR3 sequences in total; roughly 2.7% of them show up just once. The ten biggest clones cover 2% to 2.5% of the sample.

What the research found in general, with its limitations: In phylogenetic analysis, the repertoires of 18 of 34 MS patients grouped into a cluster of related CDR3 sequences, which suggests a possible signature at the repertoire level. TCR clonal expansion was greatest in HAM/TSP patients and smallest in MS patients, who ranked below even healthy controls. Across subjects, expanded clones never shared an identical CDR3 amino acid sequence, which suggests that the TCR-beta repertoires in every group were private. No clinical or MRI features were associated with the MS cluster, and the authors said that larger cohorts are needed.

Trimming removed 9 bases from V and 2 bases from J; the gene matches leave 6 bases unexplained. CDR1 and CDR2 (KGHDR, SFDVKD) derive from the germline V gene. Measured from the cysteine to the phenylalanine, the CDR3 is 15 residues long. Kept here is only the CDR3 DNA, which spans 45 bases and is read in frame from base 1. Unsorted PBMC libraries were generated from 2 million PBMCs stored in RNAlater at -80 °C until RNA extraction. The multiple sclerosis patients were enrolled in a US clinical protocol that used magnetic resonance imaging to evaluate disease progression. Peripheral blood was subjected to Ficoll-Hypaque density gradient centrifugation to isolate PBMCs, which were then cryopreserved in liquid nitrogen. Comment on this clonotype: Its antigen is not yet known. This clone may be a read error of a much larger clone one base away.

The rearrangement combines TRBV24-1 with TRBJ2-3, with 11 bases aligning to TRBD2. Sequenced material: PBMCs. The receptor was isolated from a woman aged 50 to 60 with multiple sclerosis. The CDR3 has the sequence CATALAGGTTDTQYF. The sequence in DNA is TGTGCCACCGCCTTAGCGGGAGGGACCACAGATACGCAGTATTTT.